A selection of T cell receptor beta chains follows, all from one sample in a study of blood T cell repertoires in COVID-19. Method: immunoSEQ multiplex PCR; TCRdb's copy keeps in-frame clones and lacks some. The data contain around 300,000 clones, approximately 86% of them singletons. Material for sequencing was peripheral blood. Receptors were obtained from a woman between 70 and 85 years old with COVID-19, enrolled during active disease. Each CDR3 is given with its conserved first and last residue. D genes are given only for firm matches. Only some rows state a clone size, as once, few, many or a class for expanded clones.

d_call: NA
clone_size: NA
v_call: TRBV19
j_call: TRBJ1-5
cdr3_nt: TGTGCCAGTAGTACAGGGGATTCGGGTCAGCCCCAGCATTTT
cdr3_aa: CASSTGDSGQPQHF

d_call: TRBD1
clone_size: NA
v_call: TRBV4-3
j_call: TRBJ1-2
cdr3_nt: TGCGCCAGCAGCCAAGTAACAGGGGGCGGGACCCCTGACTATGGCTACACCTTC
cdr3_aa: CASSQVTGGGTPDYGYTF

d_call: TRBD1
clone_size: NA
v_call: TRBV6-5
j_call: TRBJ2-1
cdr3_nt: TGTGCCAGCGTGGGACAGCTACGTTCCAATGAGCAGTTCTTC
cdr3_aa: CASVGQLRSNEQFF

d_call: TRBD2
clone_size: NA
v_call: TRBV5-4
j_call: TRBJ2-5
cdr3_nt: TGTGCCAGCAGCGAGGGGACTACCCAAGAGACCCAGTACTTC
cdr3_aa: CASSEGTTQETQYF

d_call: NA
clone_size: NA
v_call: TRBV4-1
j_call: TRBJ1-3
cdr3_nt: TGCGCCAGCAGCCAAGAGAGGGGAAACACCATATATTTT
cdr3_aa: CASSQERGNTIYF

d_call: TRBD1
clone_size: NA
v_call: TRBV9
j_call: TRBJ2-2
cdr3_nt: TGTGCCAGCAGCGTCAGGACAGGGGGGGACACCGGGGAGCTGTTTTTT
cdr3_aa: CASSVRTGGDTGELFF

d_call: NA
clone_size: NA
v_call: TRBV2
j_call: TRBJ2-1
cdr3_nt: TGTGCCAGCAGTGAAGCAGGAGCGGAAACAAGCAATGAGCAGTTCTTC
cdr3_aa: CASSEAGAETSNEQFF

d_call: NA
clone_size: NA
v_call: TRBV4-3
j_call: TRBJ1-2
cdr3_nt: TGCGCCAGCAGCCAAAACCTAGGACACCCCAACTATGGCTACACCTTC
cdr3_aa: CASSQNLGHPNYGYTF

d_call: NA
clone_size: NA
v_call: TRBV21-1
j_call: TRBJ1-5
cdr3_nt: TGTGCCAGCAGCAGCGCTGGGGGAGGCCAGCCCCAGCATTTT
cdr3_aa: CASSSAGGGQPQHF

d_call: TRBD1
clone_size: NA
v_call: TRBV9
j_call: TRBJ1-1
cdr3_nt: TGTGCCAGCAGCGTATCTGGACAGGGCAAAAATGAAGCTTTCTTT
cdr3_aa: CASSVSGQGKNEAFF

d_call: NA
clone_size: once
v_call: TRBV29-1
j_call: TRBJ2-5
cdr3_nt: TGCAGCGTTGCGGCAGGGATGGAGGAGACCCAGTACTTC
cdr3_aa: CSVAAGMEETQYF

d_call: NA
clone_size: once
v_call: TRBV21-1
j_call: TRBJ1-2
cdr3_nt: TGTGCCAGCAGCGCCCGTCCATTGGCTGGCTACACCTTC
cdr3_aa: CASSARPLAGYTF

d_call: NA
clone_size: NA
v_call: TRBV14
j_call: TRBJ2-7
cdr3_nt: TGTGCCAGCAGCCAAGAAGGACGACGGGGGATCTACGAGCAGTACTTC
cdr3_aa: CASSQEGRRGIYEQYF

d_call: NA
clone_size: NA
v_call: TRBV29-1
j_call: TRBJ1-1
cdr3_nt: TGCAGCGGGATCACAGGGAGCACTGAAGCTTTCTTT
cdr3_aa: CSGITGSTEAFF

d_call: NA
clone_size: NA
v_call: TRBV5-4
j_call: TRBJ1-4
cdr3_nt: TGTGCCAGCAGCCCTGGACAGCAGATTGAAAAACTGTTTTTT
cdr3_aa: CASSPGQQIEKLFF

d_call: NA
clone_size: NA
v_call: TRBV23-1
j_call: TRBJ1-1
cdr3_nt: TGCGCCAGCCAGGGTTTTAACACTGAAGCTTTCTTT
cdr3_aa: CASQGFNTEAFF

d_call: NA
clone_size: NA
v_call: TRBV18
j_call: TRBJ2-5
cdr3_nt: TGTGCCAGCTCACTGACAGCCCAAGAGACCCAGTACTTC
cdr3_aa: CASSLTAQETQYF

d_call: NA
clone_size: NA
v_call: TRBV28
j_call: TRBJ1-1
cdr3_nt: TGTGCCAGCAGTCAAAACACTGAAGCTTTCTTT
cdr3_aa: CASSQNTEAFF

d_call: NA
clone_size: NA
v_call: TRBV6-5
j_call: TRBJ2-7
cdr3_nt: TGTGCCAGCAGCTCCTCAGGGAGGGAGCAGTACTTC
cdr3_aa: CASSSSGREQYF

d_call: TRBD2
clone_size: NA
v_call: TRBV27
j_call: TRBJ2-2
cdr3_nt: TGTGCCAGCAGTTTACGAGTCCAGGGAGGGTACACCGGGGAGCTGTTTTTT
cdr3_aa: CASSLRVQGGYTGELFF

d_call: TRBD1
clone_size: NA
v_call: TRBV5-1
j_call: TRBJ2-7
cdr3_nt: TGCGCCAGCAGCCCCGGCGGGACAGGGTCCTCCTACGAGCAGTACTTC
cdr3_aa: CASSPGGTGSSYEQYF

d_call: NA
clone_size: NA
v_call: TRBV4-1
j_call: TRBJ2-5
cdr3_nt: TGCGCCAGCAGCCGCCTGGGAACAGGGATCCAAGAGACCCAGTACTTC
cdr3_aa: CASSRLGTGIQETQYF

d_call: TRBD1
clone_size: many
v_call: TRBV6-5
j_call: TRBJ1-2
cdr3_nt: TGTGCCAGCAGCACGCAGGGGGCTGGTGGCTACACCTTC
cdr3_aa: CASSTQGAGGYTF

d_call: NA
clone_size: NA
v_call: TRBV15
j_call: TRBJ2-6
cdr3_nt: TGTGCCACCAGCAGTGAGGGTAGCTCTGGGGCCAACGTCCTGACTTTC
cdr3_aa: CATSSEGSSGANVLTF

d_call: TRBD1
clone_size: NA
v_call: TRBV14
j_call: TRBJ2-5
cdr3_nt: TGTGCCAGCAGGCTCCGGGACAGGGGTCGTAAAGAGACCCAGTACTTC
cdr3_aa: CASRLRDRGRKETQYF

d_call: TRBD1
clone_size: few
v_call: TRBV19
j_call: TRBJ1-2
cdr3_nt: TGTGCCACCAGGGGGGAGTACTATGGCTACACCTTC
cdr3_aa: CATRGEYYGYTF

d_call: TRBD1
clone_size: NA
v_call: TRBV3-1/TRBV3-2
j_call: TRBJ2-2
cdr3_nt: TGTGCCAGCAGCCGAAAAAGGACAGGGGGTTATGAGAACACCGGGGAGCTGTTTTTT
cdr3_aa: CASSRKRTGGYENTGELFF

d_call: NA
clone_size: NA
v_call: TRBV7-6
j_call: TRBJ2-5
cdr3_nt: TGTGCCAGCGTTCCTCCGGGAGAAAGAGAGACCCAGTACTTC
cdr3_aa: CASVPPGERETQYF

d_call: NA
clone_size: NA
v_call: TRBV7-9
j_call: TRBJ1-6
cdr3_nt: TGTGCCAGCAGCTTAGGTCCAGGGCACTCACCCCTCCACTTT
cdr3_aa: CASSLGPGHSPLHF

d_call: NA
clone_size: NA
v_call: TRBV5-4
j_call: TRBJ1-2
cdr3_nt: TGTGCCAGCAGCGTTGATCTAACCGGGGGCTACACCTTC
cdr3_aa: CASSVDLTGGYTF

d_call: TRBD1
clone_size: NA
v_call: TRBV2
j_call: TRBJ2-3
cdr3_nt: TGTGCCAGCAGTTGGGACAGGGGTAGCACAGATACGCAGTATTTT
cdr3_aa: CASSWDRGSTDTQYF

d_call: NA
clone_size: NA
v_call: TRBV5-4
j_call: TRBJ1-2
cdr3_nt: TGTGCCAGCAGCGAAGCGACAGGTTTCTATGGCTACACCTTC
cdr3_aa: CASSEATGFYGYTF

d_call: NA
clone_size: few
v_call: TRBV24-1
j_call: TRBJ1-5
cdr3_nt: TGTGCCACAGGGGTCAATCAGCCCCAGCATTTT
cdr3_aa: CATGVNQPQHF

d_call: TRBD1
clone_size: NA
v_call: TRBV25-1
j_call: TRBJ2-7
cdr3_nt: TGTGCCATCGACAGGGTGGGCTCCTACGAGCAGTACTTC
cdr3_aa: CAIDRVGSYEQYF

d_call: NA
clone_size: few
v_call: TRBV5-1
j_call: TRBJ2-1
cdr3_nt: TGCGCCAGCAGCTTGGAGGTAGCGCAGTACAATGAGCAGTTCTTC
cdr3_aa: CASSLEVAQYNEQFF

d_call: TRBD1
clone_size: NA
v_call: TRBV18
j_call: TRBJ1-6
cdr3_nt: TGTGCCAGCTCACCACTTCCCTTGAGCAGGGGGCATATGACACCCCTCCACTTT
cdr3_aa: CASSPLPLSRGHMTPLHF

d_call: NA
clone_size: NA
v_call: TRBV30
j_call: TRBJ1-2
cdr3_nt: TGTGCCTGGAGTGTAGGGGGGGCGGTTAACTATGGCTACACCTTC
cdr3_aa: CAWSVGGAVNYGYTF

d_call: NA
clone_size: NA
v_call: TRBV25-1
j_call: TRBJ1-5
cdr3_nt: TGTGCCAGCAGTGACGGGACAATCTCTAGCAATCAGCCCCAGCATTTT
cdr3_aa: CASSDGTISSNQPQHF

d_call: TRBD1
clone_size: NA
v_call: TRBV6-2/TRBV6-3
j_call: TRBJ2-6
cdr3_nt: TGTGCCAGCAGTTACTGGGGTACAGGGGCTGGGGCCAACGTCCTGACTTTC
cdr3_aa: CASSYWGTGAGANVLTF

d_call: TRBD2
clone_size: NA
v_call: TRBV10-3
j_call: TRBJ2-5
cdr3_nt: TGTGCCATAGCGACTAGCGGGGAAGAGACCCAGTACTTC
cdr3_aa: CAIATSGEETQYF

d_call: NA
clone_size: NA
v_call: TRBV7-8
j_call: TRBJ2-4
cdr3_nt: TGTGCCAGCAGCTTACTGTCCGGTGGGCTTGAAAACATTCAGTACTTC
cdr3_aa: CASSLLSGGLENIQYF

d_call: NA
clone_size: NA
v_call: TRBV27
j_call: TRBJ1-5
cdr3_nt: TGTGCCAGCAGCCAGGGCCCTAGCAATCAGCCCCAGCATTTT
cdr3_aa: CASSQGPSNQPQHF

d_call: TRBD1
clone_size: NA
v_call: TRBV3-1/TRBV3-2
j_call: TRBJ1-1
cdr3_nt: TGTGCCAGCAGCCTGACAGGGCAGATCACTGAAGCTTTCTTT
cdr3_aa: CASSLTGQITEAFF

d_call: NA
clone_size: NA
v_call: TRBV9
j_call: TRBJ2-7
cdr3_nt: TGTGCCAGCAGCGTAGGAGGTACACCCTACGAGCAGTACTTC
cdr3_aa: CASSVGGTPYEQYF

d_call: NA
clone_size: NA
v_call: TRBV5-1
j_call: TRBJ2-7
cdr3_nt: TGCGCCAGCAGCTTGGGCAGGGACTACGAGCAGTACTTC
cdr3_aa: CASSLGRDYEQYF

d_call: NA
clone_size: NA
v_call: TRBV28
j_call: TRBJ2-7
cdr3_nt: TGTGCCAGCAGTTTACGGAGGGGGCTCGACGAGCAGTACTTC
cdr3_aa: CASSLRRGLDEQYF

d_call: NA
clone_size: NA
v_call: TRBV9
j_call: TRBJ1-2
cdr3_nt: TGTGCCAGCAGCCCCACCCACCGAGTTGGCTACACCTTC
cdr3_aa: CASSPTHRVGYTF